This entry is about one T cell receptor (beta chain). This may stem from a read error, because a much larger clone lies one nucleotide away. The record originates from a study of blood T cells in healthy people across ages. A second PCR, run for roughly 7 to 12 cycles, used a sample-barcoded 5' primer plus a J-beta primer mix. TCRdb analysed the 5' RACE reads with MiXCR anew, one entry per CDR3 protein. Here the sample spans approximately 1,700,000 distinct CDR3 sequences, roughly two fifths being singletons. Germline CDR1 is DFQATT and CDR2 is SNEGSKA (reference sequence). The CDR3 loop spans 17 amino acids.

The V gene is TRBV20-1, the J gene TRBJ2-4, with 12 bases lining up with TRBD2. The J call is doubtful: the DNA matches TRBJ2-7 better. The specimen sequenced was blood. The source is a human donor in good health. The CDR3 DNA follows: TGCAGTGCTAGAGATGTTAAGACTAGCGGGGGCCCCTACGAGCAGTACTTC. Translation gives CSARDVKTSGGPYEQYF.